A selection of T cell receptor beta chains follows, all from one sample in a study of blood T cell repertoires in COVID-19. Measured with immunoSEQ multiplex PCR; TCRdb has only the in-frame clones, and not every one. This sample has about 45,000 clones; just over 90% occur once, and the top ten carry roughly 0.35%. Sequencing was carried out using peripheral blood. Receptors were obtained from a man aged 50-59 years with COVID-19, enrolled during active disease. Each CDR3 is given with its conserved first and last residue. Fields, in order: clone size, CDR3 length, V gene, CDR3 protein. Where a row states a size, it is once, few, many or the class of an expanded clone; other rows omit it.

clone_size: once
cdr3_length: 12
v_call: TRBV28
cdr3_aa: CASRYSGNTIYF

clone_size: few
cdr3_length: 14
v_call: TRBV6-6
cdr3_aa: CASSGARGTDTQYF

clone_size: NA
cdr3_length: 17
v_call: TRBV4-1
cdr3_aa: CASSQGSLLAGSYEQYF

clone_size: NA
cdr3_length: 15
v_call: TRBV6-5
cdr3_aa: CASSPTGTGADTQYF

clone_size: NA
cdr3_length: 12
v_call: TRBV12-3/TRBV12-4
cdr3_aa: CASSPSTGEAFF

clone_size: NA
cdr3_length: 17
v_call: TRBV3-1/TRBV3-2
cdr3_aa: CASSLLPGLSSYNEQFF

clone_size: once
cdr3_length: 18
v_call: TRBV10-3
cdr3_aa: CAISGRTSGRAGTGELFF

clone_size: NA
cdr3_length: 13
v_call: TRBV7-2
cdr3_aa: CASSLAAYNEQFF

clone_size: NA
cdr3_length: 12
v_call: TRBV25-1
cdr3_aa: CASSASSSPLHF

clone_size: NA
cdr3_length: 14
v_call: TRBV5-1
cdr3_aa: CASRNSGSSYEQYF

clone_size: NA
cdr3_length: 14
v_call: TRBV29-1
cdr3_aa: CSARQGAQVTEAFF

clone_size: NA
cdr3_length: 14
v_call: TRBV28
cdr3_aa: CASHPGQGIPEAFF

clone_size: NA
cdr3_length: 14
v_call: TRBV5-6
cdr3_aa: CASSALQGQTEAFF

clone_size: NA
cdr3_length: 17
v_call: TRBV5-1
cdr3_aa: CASSQGDFASGANVLTF

clone_size: NA
cdr3_length: 13
v_call: TRBV19
cdr3_aa: CASSGTGPQPQHF

clone_size: NA
cdr3_length: 15
v_call: TRBV4-2
cdr3_aa: CASSQRQGNTGELFF

clone_size: NA
cdr3_length: 16
v_call: TRBV4-1
cdr3_aa: CASSQVPGDVDYGYTF

clone_size: NA
cdr3_length: 17
v_call: TRBV10-3
cdr3_aa: CAISDQHRLAGGNEQYF

clone_size: NA
cdr3_length: 15
v_call: TRBV18
cdr3_aa: CASSSLAGGHNEQFF

clone_size: NA
cdr3_length: 15
v_call: TRBV4-1
cdr3_aa: CASSQPRDRVYEQYF

clone_size: NA
cdr3_length: 15
v_call: TRBV24-1
cdr3_aa: CATSDGGQEFLGYTF

clone_size: NA
cdr3_length: 13
v_call: TRBV19
cdr3_aa: CASSIVPPLRAFF

clone_size: NA
cdr3_length: 14
v_call: TRBV5-4
cdr3_aa: CASSPRTGEETQYF

clone_size: NA
cdr3_length: 16
v_call: TRBV19
cdr3_aa: CASKAGGSLNTGELFF

clone_size: NA
cdr3_length: 15
v_call: TRBV27
cdr3_aa: CASRRTGFVGTEAFF

clone_size: NA
cdr3_length: 16
v_call: TRBV5-1
cdr3_aa: CASSLAGDRGLSPLHF

clone_size: NA
cdr3_length: 18
v_call: TRBV24-1
cdr3_aa: CATSDTPGTGGSSRGYTF

clone_size: once
cdr3_length: 16
v_call: TRBV27
cdr3_aa: CASSLKGVNSGNTIYF

clone_size: NA
cdr3_length: 13
v_call: TRBV1
cdr3_aa: CTSSQGQDYGYTF

clone_size: few
cdr3_length: 13
v_call: TRBV19
cdr3_aa: CASSTVRGTEAFF

clone_size: once
cdr3_length: 13
v_call: TRBV25-1
cdr3_aa: CASSRYSGNTIYF

clone_size: NA
cdr3_length: 14
v_call: TRBV28
cdr3_aa: CASSLDRGPKEQYF

clone_size: NA
cdr3_length: 15
v_call: TRBV7-6
cdr3_aa: CASSLAPGSRDTQYF

clone_size: NA
cdr3_length: 14
v_call: TRBV5-1
cdr3_aa: CASSVRDRGTEAFF

clone_size: NA
cdr3_length: 17
v_call: TRBV6-4
cdr3_aa: CASSDSADSSGRTEAFF

clone_size: few
cdr3_length: 14
v_call: TRBV10-1
cdr3_aa: CASRDRDSNQPQHF

clone_size: NA
cdr3_length: 13
v_call: TRBV20-1
cdr3_aa: CSASDPENQPQHF

clone_size: NA
cdr3_length: 13
v_call: TRBV2
cdr3_aa: CASSVGRGRGYTF

clone_size: NA
cdr3_length: 15
v_call: TRBV14
cdr3_aa: CASSQDLAGAGELFF

clone_size: few
cdr3_length: 14
v_call: TRBV5-6
cdr3_aa: CASSFGSRNYEQYF

clone_size: NA
cdr3_length: 15
v_call: TRBV6-5
cdr3_aa: CASSTGTRSRNEQFF

clone_size: few
cdr3_length: 14
v_call: TRBV6-5
cdr3_aa: CASSTTGDLQPQHF

clone_size: NA
cdr3_length: 15
v_call: TRBV6-5
cdr3_aa: CVLGRPGGRDDGYTF

clone_size: NA
cdr3_length: 15
v_call: TRBV11-2
cdr3_aa: CASSLIGGVNTEAFF